One sample yielded the 27 T cell receptor beta chains listed below, sequenced in a study of vaccination effects on CD4 cells after COVID-19. Viral peptide pools were used in the ViraFEST assay to expand antigen-specific CD4+ T cells, and sequencing came afterward. Isolation of CD4+ T cells took place after more than 9 days of culture. Participants each got two BNT162b2 or mRNA-1273 vaccine doses. These receptors have no identified antigens. Generated by immunoSEQ multiplex PCR, the TCRdb table keeps only in-frame clones and is missing some. The sample lists around 46,000 clones; around 74% were seen once. The sequences come from CD4+ T cells from PBMCs cultured with HCoV-OC43 spike peptides, collected after COVID-19 vaccination. Subset in this sample: HCoV-OC43 spike overlapping peptide pool stimulation. These TCRs come from a human donor who received a COVID-19 vaccine.

This chain connects TRBV11-3 to TRBJ2-3; D ambiguous. The CDR3 spans 14 residues. Between the trimmed V and J ends, which lost 2 bases and 4 bases, there was a span of 10 bases. Germline-derived CDR1 and CDR2 are SGHNT and YENEEA. The DNA of the CDR3 is TGTGCCAGCAGCTTAAGGTTGGCGGCAGATACGCAGTATTTT. It yields the protein CASSLRLAADTQYF. The full variable domain, in which reference TRBV11-3 and TRBJ2-3 provide the parts outside the CDR3, is EAGVVQSPRYKIIEKKQPVAFWCNPISGHNTLYWYLQNLGQGPELLIRYENEEAVDDSQLPKDRFSAERLKGVDSTLKIQPAELGDSAVYLCASSLRLAADTQYFGPGTRLTVL.

The genes are TRBV6-6 and TRBJ2-7; D ambiguous. Germline loops: CDR1 MNHNY, CDR2 SVGAGI (reference sequence). V was clipped by 0 bases and J by 1 base, with 10 bases between them. The CDR3 extends over 15 amino acids. The CDR3 DNA sequence: TGTGCCAGCAGTTACTCCGTTCCGATTTCCTACGAGCAGTACTTC. Translated: CASSYSVPISYEQYF.

This clone was observed a few times. The V and J genes are TRBV5-1 and TRBJ2-1, with D tentatively TRBD2 (6 bases). Per germline, CDR1 SGHRS and CDR2 YFSETQ. The CDR3 is made up of 15 amino acids. V dropped 0 bases and J dropped 4 bases, with 11 bases sitting between them. The CDR3 DNA follows: TGCGCCAGCAGCTTGGCTGGGGGGACTTACAATGAGCAGTTCTTC. It encodes CASSLAGGTYNEQFF. The variable domain in full, completed from reference TRBV5-1 and TRBJ2-1, reads KAGVTQTPRYLIKTRGQQVTLSCSPISGHRSVSWYQQTPGQGLQFLFEYFSETQRNKGNFPGRFSGRQFSNSRSEMNVSTLELGDSALYLCASSLAGGTYNEQFFGPGTRLTVL.

The CDR3 region is CASSLSGSSYNEQFF. For the CDR3, the DNA is TGCGCCAGCAGCTTATCCGGCAGCTCCTACAATGAGCAGTTCTTC. The chain has TRBV5-1 and TRBJ2-1, with D uncertain. V was trimmed by 2 bases and J by 0 bases, leaving 9 bases between them. Per germline, CDR1 SGHRS and CDR2 YFSETQ. The length of the CDR3 is 15 residues.

Comments on this clone: Other DNA sequences in this sample translate to the same CDR3. The chain combines TRBV11-3 with TRBJ2-1, with D maybe TRBD1 (6 bases). The CDR3 spans 18 residues. Deletions cut 0 bases from V and 0 bases from J, with 15 bases between. Germline CDR1 and CDR2: SGHNT and YENEEA. CDR3 amino acids: CASSLDQGGSSSYNEQFF. The CDR3, as DNA: TGTGCCAGCAGCTTAGATCAAGGGGGTTCTAGCTCCTACAATGAGCAGTTCTTC.

A note on this clone: One end of the junction fails to match germline, which may point to a read error. V usage is TRBV20-1 and J usage is TRBJ1-6; D is perhaps TRBD1 (5 bases). Germline V lookup: CDR1 DFQATT, CDR2 SNEGSKA (reference sequence). The CDR3 is made up of 14 amino acids. The CDR3 coding sequence is TGCAGTGCTAGTCGGGACCGCTATAATTCACCCTTCCACTTT. It codes for CSASRDRYNSPFHF.

This clone has just a few counts. The rearrangement joins TRBV4-1 to TRBJ2-1; D may be TRBD1 (6 bases). V was clipped by 4 bases and J by 7 bases, with 17 bases between them. The CDR3 runs to 15 residues. Germline V CDR1 and CDR2: MGHRA, YSYEKL. The DNA of the CDR3 is TGCGCCAGCAGCCGACAGTCACAGCAGGGGAATGAGCAGTTCTTC. Its protein product is CASSRQSQQGNEQFF.

The chain carries TRBV30 and TRBJ2-4; D may match TRBD1 or TRBD2 (6 bases each). V was trimmed by 0 bases and J by 7 bases, leaving 7 bases between them. The CDR3 is 12 residues long. The germline V gene encodes CDR1 GTSNPN and CDR2 SVGIG (reference sequence). CDR3 sequence (DNA): TGTGCCTGGAGTGTAGGGGGGAACATTCAGTACTTC. This encodes CAWSVGGNIQYF.

The chain recombines TRBV5-5 with TRBJ2-1; 9 bases fit TRBD1. With 3 bases clipped from V and 7 bases from J, the junction kept 5 bases outside the gene matches. The CDR3 is 14 residues long. The germline CDR1 and CDR2 sequences are SGHKS and YYEKEE (reference sequence). CDR3 amino acids: CASSWATGGNEQFF. The CDR3 coding sequence is TGTGCCAGCAGCTGGGCGACAGGGGGGAATGAGCAGTTCTTC.

The genes are TRBV10-2 and TRBJ1-1; D is uncertain. In germline, CDR1 is WSHSY, CDR2 SAAADI. V lost 3 bases to trimming and J lost 4 bases, with 3 bases between them. The length of the CDR3 is 11 residues. Here the CDR3 DNA reads TGCGCCAGCAGTGATGGCACTGAAGCTTTCTTT. Protein sequence: CASSDGTEAFF.

V is TRBV6-2 or TRBV6-3 and J is TRBJ2-2; D remains unclear. Trimming removed 0 bases from V and 4 bases from J, with 6 bases in between. This CDR3 spans 14 amino acids. Germline CDR1 reads MNHEY; CDR2 reads SVGEGT. This CDR3 reads CASSYSLGTGELFF. The CDR3 DNA follows: TGTGCCAGCAGTTACTCCTTGGGCACCGGGGAGCTGTTTTTT.

The CDR3 here is CATTGTDETQYF. Written as DNA, the CDR3 is TGTGCCACCACCGGGACGGATGAGACCCAGTACTTC. The chain uses TRBV10-3 and TRBJ2-5; D is perhaps TRBD1 or TRBD2 (5 bases each). From germline, CDR1 is ENHRY and CDR2 SYGVKD. The CDR3 is made up of 12 amino acids. Trimming shortened V by 10 bases and J by 5 bases, and 14 bases separated the two germline ends.

V and J are TRBV27 and TRBJ1-3; 8 nucleotides match TRBD1. The CDR3 is made up of 14 amino acids. The V gene's germline CDR1 is MNHEY and CDR2 SMNVEV (reference sequence). Trimming cost V 6 bases and J 1 base; bases outside gene matches: 2. CDR3 DNA sequence: TGTGCCAGCAGGCAGGGGGCTTCTGGAAACACCATATATTTT. It specifies CASRQGASGNTIYF.

The chain is built from TRBV19 and TRBJ2-3; TRBD2 matches at 7 bases. There are 18 residues in the CDR3. The germline gives CDR1 LNHDA, CDR2 SQIVND (reference sequence). The V gene end was trimmed by 2 bases and the J gene end by 1 base; junction bases not matched to a gene: 12. The CDR3 reads CASSIKPTGGRRTDTQYF. CDR3 in DNA: TGTGCCAGTAGTATAAAGCCCACGGGGGGAAGGCGCACAGATACGCAGTATTTT. The full variable domain, rest sourced from reference TRBV19 and TRBJ2-3, is DGGITQSPKYLFRKEGQNVTLSCEQNLNHDAMYWYRQDPGQGLRLIYYSQIVNDFQKGDIAEGYSVSREKKESFPLTVTSAQKNPTAFYLCASSIKPTGGRRTDTQYFGPGTRLTVL.

The chain joins TRBV15 to TRBJ2-4; no definite D call. Per germline, CDR1 LNHNV and CDR2 YYDKDF (reference sequence). The V end lost 5 bases, the J end lost 4 bases, and 21 bases lay between the germline ends. The CDR3 has 17 residues. CDR3 DNA sequence: TGTGCCACCAGCTCCCCCAGAGGAACAGCTGCGAAAAACATTCAGTACTTC. This gives the protein CATSSPRGTAAKNIQYF. The variable domain in full, completed from reference TRBV15 and TRBJ2-4, reads DAMVIQNPRYQVTQFGKPVTLSCSQTLNHNVMYWYQQKSSQAPKLLFHYYDKDFNNEADTPDNFQSRRPNTSFCFLDIRSPGLGDTAMYLCATSSPRGTAAKNIQYFGAGTRLSVL.

The chain links TRBV19 to TRBJ2-2; the D gene is possibly TRBD1 (6 bases). CDR1 is LNHDA, CDR2 SQIVND, per germline (reference sequence). The CDR3 is made up of 14 amino acids. V was trimmed by 3 bases and J by 6 bases, leaving 11 bases between them. The DNA of the CDR3 is TGTGCCAGTAGTATTAGGGGGTGGGCCGGGGAGCTGTTTTTT. Translated: CASSIRGWAGELFF. The variable domain in full, with the rest retrieved from reference TRBV19 and TRBJ2-2, is DGGITQSPKYLFRKEGQNVTLSCEQNLNHDAMYWYRQDPGQGLRLIYYSQIVNDFQKGDIAEGYSVSREKKESFPLTVTSAQKNPTAFYLCASSIRGWAGELFFGEGSRLTVL.

This chain joins TRBV27 and TRBJ2-7; 8 bases agree with TRBD1. Germline lookup yields CDR1 MNHEY and CDR2 SMNVEV (reference sequence). The CDR3 has 15 residues. The V and J ends lost 5 bases and 5 bases, in that order; junction bases with no gene match: 11. CDR3 nucleotides: TGTGCCAGCAGTAAGACAGGGGCCCTAGGGAACGAGCAGTACTTC. Translation gives CASSKTGALGNEQYF.

The count of this clone is one. The rearrangement joins TRBV10-3 to TRBJ2-3; possibly TRBD2 for D (5 bases). This CDR3 comprises 14 residues. Germline CDR1 and CDR2: ENHRY and SYGVKD. V shed 10 bases and J shed 4 bases, with 18 bases lying between them. The CDR3 DNA is TGTGCCAGCAGCCCCCGGGAAGCCGCAGATACGCAGTATTTT. Amino acid sequence: CASSPREAADTQYF.

The V call is TRBV19, the J call TRBJ1-1, with TRBD1 as a possible D gene (5 bases). CDR1 is LNHDA and CDR2 is SQIVND in the germline V gene (reference sequence). CDR3 length: 12 residues. Trimming took off 3 bases at V and 6 bases at J, with 8 bases between the two ends. The CDR3 protein is CASSIRGAEAFF. CDR3 coding DNA: TGTGCCAGTAGTATTAGGGGTGCTGAAGCTTTCTTT.

This clone has only one observation. The chain recombines TRBV6-4 with TRBJ2-1; the match to TRBD2 covers 12 bases. Germline assignment: CDR1 MRHNA and CDR2 SNTAGT. The CDR3 spans 15 residues. V shed 5 bases, J shed 5 bases, and the junction held 4 bases outside the gene matches. CDR3 coding DNA: TGTGCCAGCAGTCAACTAGCGGGAGGCCACAATGAGCAGTTCTTC. Translation: CASSQLAGGHNEQFF.

The CDR3: CASSYVAGVSNTIYF. CDR3 bases: TGTGCCAGCAGTTATGTCGCAGGAGTGTCAAACACCATATATTTT. The rearrangement uses TRBV6-5 and TRBJ1-3; no definite D call. V shed 3 bases and J shed 6 bases, with 15 bases lying between them. The CDR3 extends over 15 amino acids. From germline, CDR1 is MNHEY and CDR2 SVGAGI.

The CDR3 nucleotides are TGTGCCAGCAGCCGGGACCGCGCTAATGAAAAACTGTTTTTT. It specifies CASSRDRANEKLFF. The chain combines TRBV11-2 with TRBJ1-4, with a tentative D call TRBD1 (5 bases). Germline CDR1 SGHAT, CDR2 FQNNGV. The CDR3 is 14 amino acids. The ends were cut back, 5 bases at V and 3 bases at J, with 10 bases in the middle.

CDR3 nucleotide sequence: TGTGCCAGCAGTGAAGCGGCAGGTGGGGCCGGGGAGCAGTACTTC. Translated, it gives CASSEAAGGAGEQYF. The V gene is TRBV2, the J gene TRBJ2-7; TRBD1 might be the D (5 bases). This CDR3 region has 15 residues. Per germline, CDR1 SNHLY and CDR2 FYNNEI. Deletions cut 0 bases from V and 7 bases from J, with 16 bases between. The full variable domain, its missing parts supplied by reference TRBV2 and TRBJ2-7, is EPEVTQTPSHQVTQMGQEVILRCVPISNHLYFYWYRQILGQKVEFLVSFYNNEISEKSEIFDDQFSVERPDGSNFTLKIRSTKLEDSAMYFCASSEAAGGAGEQYFGPGTRLTVT.

The chain combines TRBV2 with TRBJ1-5, with a tentative D call TRBD1 (6 bases). CDR3 size: 14 residues. Deletions cut 4 bases from V and 2 bases from J, with 9 bases between. Germline V gene lookup returns CDR1 SNHLY and CDR2 FYNNEI. CDR3 bases: TGTGCCAGCAGTGCACAGGGCGGCAATCAGCCCCAGCATTTT. This gives the protein CASSAQGGNQPQHF.

This clone appeared a few times. The rearrangement joins TRBV18 to TRBJ1-6; the D gene is possibly TRBD1 (6 bases). The V gene lost 5 bases and the J gene lost 0 bases, with 11 bases spanning the gap. The CDR3 runs 16 residues. Germline assignment: CDR1 KGHSH and CDR2 LQKENI. The CDR3 bases are TGTGCCAGCTCAGAGCAGGGGAGCTCCTATAATTCACCCCTCCACTTT. Translation: CASSEQGSSYNSPLHF.

The chain has TRBV30 and TRBJ1-1; 9 bases match TRBD1. Germline loops: CDR1 GTSNPN, CDR2 SVGIG (reference sequence). Trimming at V came to 8 bases and at J to 3 bases, leaving 7 bases not matched to a gene. The CDR3 has 13 residues. CDR3 DNA: TGTGCCGCTCAGACAGGGGGTGACACTGAAGCTTTCTTT. Its translation is CAAQTGGDTEAFF. Full variable domain (rest looked up from reference TRBV30 and TRBJ1-1): SQTIHQWPATLVQPVGSPLSLECTVEGTSNPNLYWYRQAAGRGLQLLFYSVGIGQISSEVPQNLSASRPQDRQFILSSKKLLLSDSGFYLCAAQTGGDTEAFFGQGTRLTVV.

The CDR3 DNA reads as TGTGCCAGCAGTGAGAGGGGAACCACAGATACGCAGTATTTT. It specifies CASSERGTTDTQYF. This chain uses TRBV2 with TRBJ2-3, with D perhaps being TRBD1 or TRBD2 (5 bases each). This CDR3 spans 14 amino acids. CDR1 and CDR2 (germline): SNHLY, FYNNEI. Trimming took off 3 bases at V and 2 bases at J, with 9 bases between the two ends.